This T cell receptor beta chain is from a study of post-analysis software for immune sequencing data. About this clonotype: Its antigen is not identified.

Tagging with unique molecular identifiers was a feature of the TCR beta cDNA libraries. TCRdb re-analysed the PCR reads in MiXCR, keeping a single row per CDR3 protein. The table includes 380,000 or so distinct CDR3 sequences, around a third detected once. V was clipped by 4 bases and J by 0 bases, with 11 bases between them. The germline V gene has CDR1 SGHTA and CDR2 FQGNSA. The CDR3 is 15 amino acids. Study-wide findings and caveats: Higher frequency in patients than in controls was seen for a handful of TRBV segments, with TRBV5-6, TRBV5-1 and TRBV20-1 among them. Batch-matched samples strongly co-clustered by F measure.

This sequence was found in a girl aged 5-17 years with multiple sclerosis. Sample: blood. The rearrangement joins TRBV7-2 to TRBJ2-3, with a tentative D call TRBD2 (5 bases). The CDR3 bases are TGTGCCAGCAGCTCAGGACTCACTAGCACAGATACGCAGTATTTT. Translated, it gives CASSSGLTSTDTQYF.